This TCR beta chain emerged from a study of beta chain features in type 1 diabetes. About the research overall: Healthy donors, compared against patients, showed similar age, gender and cell yields.

Central memory, naive, regulatory and stem cell-like memory CD4+ cells were sorted by CD45RO/CCR7/CD25/CD127/CD95/CD27. V lost 5 bases and J 1 base, leaving 2 bases between the germline ends. This CDR3 contains 10 residues. Germline V gives CDR1 DFQATT, CDR2 SNEGSKA (reference sequence). Study-level results: For Type 1 diabetes patients, all four CD4+ subsets carried TCRB CDR3s that were moderately but significantly shorter. Patients showed naive, central memory and Treg TCRB repertoires that appeared more similar than those of healthy donors.

This clone has just a few counts. Its antigen is unidentified. The entirety of the isolated RNA underwent reverse transcription, so expressed TCRB transcripts were sequenced. The assay was immunoSEQ multiplex PCR, and TCRdb's table has in-frame clones only and misses some. In the table there are roughly 150,000 clones, around 8.3% of which are singletons. The sample consisted of central memory CD4+ T cells from blood. The chain uses TRBV20-1 and TRBJ1-2; D is undetermined. This TCR was recovered from a woman in her late teens or twenties with type 1 diabetes. The CDR3 DNA sequence: TGCAGTGCTCGTAACTATGGCTACACCTTC. Translated, it gives CSARNYGYTF.